These 31 T cell receptor beta chains share one sample of origin, sequenced in a study of blood T cells in healthy people across ages. A second about 6 to 12 cycle PCR used barcoded and J-beta primers. From the 5' RACE reads, TCRdb called clonotypes with MiXCR, one entry per CDR3 protein. The sample yields over a million distinct CDR3 sequences, over 35% seen once. The sequenced sample consisted of blood. The source of these receptors is a woman aged 55-70 years in good health.

The J gene is TRBJ2-3, the V gene TRBV29-1; TRBD2 matches at 13 bases. V was clipped by 6 bases and J by 0 bases; unmatched bases: 9. The CDR3 totals 17 residues. Germline CDR1 reads SQVTM; CDR2 reads ANQGSEA. The CDR3 region is CSVGGLAGETSTDTQYF. CDR3 in DNA: TGCAGCGTGGGCGGACTAGCGGGAGAGACTAGCACAGATACGCAGTATTTT.

The chain recombines TRBV20-1 with TRBJ1-5; possible D gene TRBD1, 5 bases. This CDR3 comprises 14 residues. The germline gives CDR1 DFQATT, CDR2 SNEGSKA (reference sequence). The ends were cut back, 3 bases at V and 3 bases at J, with 12 bases in the middle. CDR3 in amino acids: CSARLGADNQPQHF. The CDR3 bases are TGCAGTGCTAGGCTAGGGGCGGACAATCAGCCCCAGCATTTT.

The chain employs TRBV7-2 and TRBJ2-4; maybe TRBD1 (7 bases). Deletions cut 4 bases from V and 7 bases from J, with 20 bases between. The CDR3 consists of 16 residues. In germline, CDR1 is SGHTA, CDR2 FQGNSA. In DNA form, the CDR3 reads TGTGCCAGCAGCTCACCACCAGGGGCAGGGGGGAACATTCAGTACTTC. This gives the protein CASSSPPGAGGNIQYF.

At least ten counts were recorded for this clonotype. The rearrangement joins TRBV28 to TRBJ2-7; 9 bases match TRBD1. Trimming cost V 6 bases and J 2 bases; bases outside gene matches: 5. Germline V gene data show CDR1 as MDHEN and CDR2 as SYDVKM. The CDR3 spans 14 residues. In nucleotides, the CDR3 is TGTGCCAGCAGAAGGGACAGGGTGGCCTACGAGCAGTACTTC. Translation: CASRRDRVAYEQYF.

The chain couples TRBV7-2 to TRBJ2-7; TRBD2 agrees at 10 bases. The germline gives CDR1 SGHTA, CDR2 FQGNSA. The CDR3 length is 16 residues. The junction had 8 bases not matched to a gene; V was cut back by 5 bases and J by 1 base. CDR3 protein: CASSPLAGDKSYEQYF. CDR3 nucleotides: TGTGCCAGCAGCCCCCTAGCGGGAGATAAATCCTACGAGCAGTACTTC. Together with reference TRBV7-2 and TRBJ2-7, the CDR3 gives the full variable domain: GAGVSQSPSNKVTEKGKDVELRCDPISGHTALYWYRQSLGQGLEFLIYFQGNSAPDKSGLPSDRFSAERTGGSVSTLTIQRTQQEDSAVYLCASSPLAGDKSYEQYFGPGTRLTVT.

In its sample, this clonotype was seen a few times. This sequence joins TRBV3-1 and TRBJ2-1; perhaps TRBD2 as D (6 bases). Germline V gene lookup returns CDR1 LGHDT and CDR2 YNNKEL (reference sequence). With 8 bases removed from V and 5 bases from J, the gap between germline ends came to 16 bases. The CDR3 extends over 14 amino acids. CDR3 in amino acids: CASRFAGTNNEQFF. The CDR3 nucleotides read TGTGCCAGCCGTTTTGCGGGAACGAACAATGAGCAGTTCTTC.

This clonotype was found many times. The rearrangement joins TRBV15 to TRBJ2-7; 8 bases map to TRBD1. Germline assignment: CDR1 LNHNV and CDR2 YYDKDF (reference sequence). The CDR3 has 13 amino acids. Trimming at V came to 8 bases and at J to 3 bases, leaving 6 bases not matched to a gene. CDR3 bases: TGTGCCACCCAAGGGGACAGGAACTACGAGCAGTACTTC. Its translation: CATQGDRNYEQYF. The variable domain in full, with the rest retrieved from reference TRBV15 and TRBJ2-7, is DAMVIQNPRYQVTQFGKPVTLSCSQTLNHNVMYWYQQKSSQAPKLLFHYYDKDFNNEADTPDNFQSRRPNTSFCFLDIRSPGLGDTAMYLCATQGDRNYEQYFGPGTRLTVT.

CDR3 DNA: TGTGCCAGCAGTGTGCGGGAGGGGAAAGATACGCAGTATTTT. Its translation: CASSVREGKDTQYF. The chain combines TRBV12-3 or TRBV12-4 with TRBJ2-3; TRBD2 agrees at 9 bases. Losses at the gene ends were 5 bases for V and 5 bases for J; bases not matched to a gene: 5. CDR3 length equals 14 residues.

A word on this clonotype: The junction departs from germline at one end; a sequencing error may be responsible. The V call is TRBV28, the J call TRBJ2-3; unclear D gene. Germline loops: CDR1 MDHEN, CDR2 SYDVKM. The length of the CDR3 is 15 residues. The CDR3: CASSLATRGTDTRYF. DNA for the CDR3: TGTGCCAGCAGTTTAGCGACTCGAGGAACAGATACGCGGTATTTT.

The rearrangement joins TRBV12-3 or TRBV12-4 to TRBJ1-2; D not resolved. This CDR3 is 16 amino acids long. With 2 bases removed from V and 7 bases from J, the gap between germline ends came to 20 bases. CDR3 bases: TGTGCCAGCAGTTTATTGGGCAGACCGATTGGGTTTGGCTACACCTTC. It is translated as CASSLLGRPIGFGYTF.

The gene calls are TRBV11-2 and TRBJ2-1, with 9 bases that match TRBD2. After removal of 3 bases from V and 5 bases from J, the junction contained 5 bases not matched to a gene. The germline CDR1 and CDR2 sequences are SGHAT and FQNNGV. The CDR3 length is 15 residues. CDR3 in DNA: TGTGCCAGCAGCTTCCAAAGGACTAGCGACAATGAGCAGTTCTTC. It codes for CASSFQRTSDNEQFF.

This CDR3 is CASSIRDRGTEQYF. The CDR3 coding sequence is TGTGCCAGCAGCATCCGGGACAGGGGTACCGAGCAGTACTTC. The chain uses TRBV7-6 and TRBJ2-7, with 10 nucleotides matching TRBD1. Losses at the gene ends were 5 bases for V and 6 bases for J; bases not matched to a gene: 7. CDR3 length equals 14 residues. The germline V gene has CDR1 SGHVS and CDR2 FNYEAQ.

This chain connects TRBV9 to TRBJ2-1, with a possible D match to TRBD1 (5 bases). V gave up 0 bases and J gave up 4 bases, with 11 bases separating them. Looked up from germline, CDR1 is SGDLS and CDR2 is YYNGEE. This CDR3 spans 15 amino acids. CDR3 bases: TGTGCCAGCAGCGTAGGCGTAGGGGTATACAATGAGCAGTTCTTC. This gives the protein CASSVGVGVYNEQFF.

This clonotype was counted a few times. This sequence joins TRBV27 and TRBJ1-2; 8 nucleotides line up with TRBD1. Trimming removed 0 bases from V and 4 bases from J; junction bases left unmatched: 4. The CDR3 is 15 amino acids. Germline values: CDR1 MNHEY, CDR2 SMNVEV (reference sequence). The CDR3 is CASSLSSGGGYGYTF. The CDR3, as DNA: TGTGCCAGCAGTTTATCGTCAGGGGGCGGCTATGGCTACACCTTC.

J is TRBJ2-1 and V is TRBV9, with 7 bases lining up with TRBD2. The V and J ends lost 10 bases and 5 bases, in that order; junction bases with no gene match: 12. Germline V gene sequence: CDR1 SGDLS, CDR2 YYNGEE. The CDR3 spans 14 residues. CDR3 in DNA: TGTGCCGGTTCCGGGACTACCGGGAACAATGAGCAGTTCTTC. It yields the protein CAGSGTTGNNEQFF.

The J gene is TRBJ1-1, the V gene TRBV5-1; possibly TRBD1 for D (5 bases). The V gene lost 4 bases and the J gene lost 2 bases, with 12 bases spanning the gap. The germline gives CDR1 SGHRS, CDR2 YFSETQ. This CDR3 is built from 14 residues. The CDR3: CASSLDTANTEAFF. The CDR3 DNA reads TGCGCCAGCAGCCTGGACACAGCTAACACTGAAGCTTTCTTT.

CDR3 protein: CSTRTGSTGELFF. The CDR3 region has the DNA TGCAGCACCCGGACAGGGTCGACCGGGGAGCTGTTTTTT. This chain connects TRBV29-1 to TRBJ2-2; 8 positions agree with TRBD1. The V gene's germline CDR1 is SQVTM and CDR2 ANQGSEA. Germline trimming cut 8 bases from V and 5 bases from J; bases unmatched to any gene: 7. The length of the CDR3 is 13 residues.

This chain links TRBV27 with TRBJ2-1; D call uncertain. Trimming removed 4 bases from V and 3 bases from J, with 10 bases in between. Germline CDR1 and CDR2: MNHEY and SMNVEV (reference sequence). The CDR3 is made up of 14 amino acids. CDR3 in amino acids: CASSYSRFYNEQFF. The CDR3 DNA reads TGTGCCAGCAGTTACAGCCGATTCTACAATGAGCAGTTCTTC.

The chain couples TRBV20-1 to TRBJ2-1; 8 positions match TRBD2. Germline V gene lookup returns CDR1 DFQATT and CDR2 SNEGSKA (reference sequence). This CDR3 comprises 15 residues. Germline trimming cut 5 bases from V and 2 bases from J; bases unmatched to any gene: 8. The CDR3 region is CSAPRREVTYNEQFF. Written as DNA, the CDR3 is TGCAGTGCTCCCCGGCGGGAGGTCACCTACAATGAGCAGTTCTTC.

The chain carries TRBV20-1 and TRBJ2-2; TRBD2 might be the D (5 bases). CDR3 size: 16 residues. CDR1 is DFQATT, CDR2 SNEGSKA, per germline (reference sequence). Trimming shortened V by 3 bases and J by 4 bases, and 18 bases separated the two germline ends. The CDR3 spells CSASSSASFTTGELFF. The CDR3 nucleotides are TGCAGTGCTAGTAGTAGCGCCAGTTTTACCACCGGGGAGCTGTTTTTT.

The genes are TRBV20-1 and TRBJ1-6; 7 bases match TRBD1. Germline V CDR1 and CDR2: DFQATT, SNEGSKA (reference sequence). This CDR3 spans 15 amino acids. J gave up 5 bases and V 6 bases, and 10 bases lay outside the gene matches. In DNA, the CDR3 is TGCAGTGCCCCGGGACAGCCTACACATAATTCACCCCTCCACTTT. Translated, it gives CSAPGQPTHNSPLHF.

This chain links TRBV2 with TRBJ2-7; D is perhaps TRBD1 (7 bases). CDR1 is SNHLY and CDR2 is FYNNEI in the germline V gene. The CDR3 is made up of 19 amino acids. V was pared by 0 bases and J by 2 bases, with 23 bases between. CDR3 protein: CASSEAEGKGAPWTYEQYF. CDR3 sequence (DNA): TGTGCCAGCAGTGAAGCGGAGGGAAAGGGGGCCCCTTGGACCTACGAGCAGTACTTC.

This clonotype was counted only a few times. This chain connects TRBV9 to TRBJ2-7; TRBD1 or TRBD2 may be the D gene (5 bases each). V was pared by 7 bases and J by 1 base, with 12 bases between. Germline values: CDR1 SGDLS, CDR2 YYNGEE. The CDR3 contains 13 residues. This CDR3 is CASGGRGSYEQYF. CDR3 nucleotide sequence: TGTGCCAGCGGGGGAAGGGGATCCTACGAGCAGTACTTC. Together with reference TRBV9 and TRBJ2-7, the CDR3 gives the full variable domain: DSGVTQTPKHLITATGQRVTLRCSPRSGDLSVYWYQQSLDQGLQFLIQYYNGEERAKGNILERFSAQQFPDLHSELNLSSLELGDSALYFCASGGRGSYEQYFGPGTRLTVT.

The rearrangement uses TRBV7-9 and TRBJ2-1; TRBD1 agrees at 7 bases. The CDR3 contains 12 residues. Germline CDR1 is SEHNR and CDR2 is FQNEAQ (reference sequence). Trimming at V came to 1 base and at J to 15 bases, leaving 6 bases not matched to a gene. CDR3 coding DNA: TGTGCCAGCAGCTTAGGAGACAGGGATAGGTTCTTC. Translating it yields CASSLGDRDRFF.

This clonotype was observed a handful of times. The V call is TRBV5-1, the J call TRBJ2-5, with a tentative D call TRBD1 (6 bases). CDR3 size: 13 residues. The germline CDR1 and CDR2 sequences are SGHRS and YFSETQ. Trimming pared 5 bases from V and 4 bases from J, leaving 12 bases between. The CDR3 loop is CASSLQGTETQYF. The CDR3 DNA is TGCGCCAGCAGTTTACAGGGTACAGAGACCCAGTACTTC.

The chain joins TRBV7-9 to TRBJ1-2; a possible D gene is TRBD1 (5 bases). The CDR3 loop spans 15 amino acids. Trimming pared 4 bases from V and 2 bases from J, leaving 14 bases between. Germline lookup yields CDR1 SEHNR and CDR2 FQNEAQ (reference sequence). DNA of the CDR3: TGTGCCAGCAGCTCCGATCTGGGACGGAACTATGGCTACACCTTC. Its translation is CASSSDLGRNYGYTF.

This rearrangement joins TRBV12-3 or TRBV12-4 to TRBJ1-4, with a possible D match to TRBD1 (6 bases). Trimming took 5 bases from V and 13 from J, leaving 17 bases between them. The CDR3 length is 13 residues. CDR3 nucleotide sequence: TGTGCCAGCAGTCTTCAGACAGGCGGGGTACTGTTTTTT. Encoded protein: CASSLQTGGVLFF.

Details on this clonotype: Just one base apart from a much larger clone, this may be a read error. The chain has TRBV12-3 or TRBV12-4 and TRBJ1-2; D gene unclear. V was trimmed by 7 bases and J by 0 bases, leaving 6 bases between them. The CDR3 has 12 amino acids. The CDR3 loop reads CASIQSNYGYTF. The CDR3 coding sequence is TGTGCCAGCATCCAGTCTAACTATGGCTACACCTTC.

The V call is TRBV27, the J call TRBJ2-1, with TRBD2 identical over 13 bases. CDR1 is MNHEY, CDR2 SMNVEV, per germline (reference sequence). V was pared by 3 bases and J by 3 bases, with 2 bases of the junction left unmatched. The CDR3 consists of 16 residues. The CDR3 DNA reads as TGTGCCAGCAGTTTTCGGACTAGCGGGAGCTACAATGAGCAGTTCTTC. It codes for CASSFRTSGSYNEQFF.

This clonotype was recorded a few times. The rearrangement joins TRBV29-1 to TRBJ2-5, with a tentative D call TRBD1 (7 bases). V lost 8 bases and J 7 bases, leaving 23 bases between the germline ends. The germline CDR1 and CDR2 sequences are SQVTM and ANQGSEA. This CDR3 has 14 amino acids. The chain's CDR3 is CSSRLGQQAGTQYF. CDR3 nucleotides: TGCAGCTCCCGTCTGGGACAGCAAGCGGGGACCCAGTACTTC.

The chain has TRBV7-2 and TRBJ2-5; tentative D call: TRBD2 (6 bases). V was clipped by 7 bases and J by 7 bases, with 22 bases between them. The V gene's germline CDR1 is SGHTA and CDR2 FQGNSA. This CDR3 is built from 15 residues. For the CDR3, the DNA is TGTGCCAGCAACCTAGGGGCGGGATTGGTGGGGACCCAGTACTTC. Its protein is CASNLGAGLVGTQYF.